This TCR beta chain derives from a study of PD-1 blockade in mismatch repair-deficient tumors. A word on this clone: Antigen specificity is unknown.

V was trimmed by 3 bases and J by 4 bases, leaving 14 bases between them. CDR3 size: 15 residues. Germline CDR1 reads MDHEN; CDR2 reads SYDVKM. Whole-study results and caveats: Rapid post-treatment expansion, then contraction, generally preceding radiologic response, marked tumor-resident clones.

A few pembrolizumab responders had their TCRs sequenced. The repertoire was sequenced with immunoSEQ multiplex PCR; TCRdb's copy has only in-frame clones and lacks some. Counted here are about 40,000 clones, around 79% occurring once; the ten biggest clones make up over 20%. The sample consisted of peripheral blood, taken 4 weeks after starting pembrolizumab. The TCR comes from an adult with mismatch repair-deficient cancer. This sequence joins TRBV28 and TRBJ2-3; D gene unclear. The CDR3 bases are TGTGCCAGCAGTTTGTACGCTAGTGAGGCAGATACGCAGTATTTT. It translates to CASSLYASEADTQYF.